The T cell receptor (beta chain) under discussion was sequenced for a study of technical replicates of blood from several donors. Data came from immunoSEQ multiplex PCR; TCRdb stores just in-frame clones and leaves some out. This sample has about 84,000 clones, with just over 90% found just once. The CDR3 is made up of 16 amino acids. Germline values: CDR1 SEHNR, CDR2 FQNEAQ (reference sequence). Trimming removed 0 bases from V and 0 bases from J, with 9 bases in between. The rearrangement uses TRBV7-9 and TRBJ1-5, with D hard to call. The TCR comes from a human donor in good health. The sample was T cells isolated from PBMCs. The CDR3 sequence is CASSLAMRVSNQPQHF. CDR3 sequence (DNA): TGTGCCAGCAGCTTAGCGATGAGGGTTAGCAATCAGCCCCAGCATTTT.